This passage covers 17 T cell receptor beta chains from one sample sequenced in a study of blood T cell repertoires in COVID-19. Method: immunoSEQ multiplex PCR; TCRdb's copy keeps in-frame clones and lacks some. The data contain 85,000 to 120,000 clones, 80% to 95% of them singletons. Sequenced material: peripheral blood. The receptors originated from a woman in her 50s with COVID-19, enrolled during active disease.

This chain links TRBV7-8 with TRBJ2-1; D gene unclear. CDR3 size: 14 residues. The V end lost 6 bases, the J end lost 0 bases, and 9 bases lay between the germline ends. Germline CDR1 is SGHVS and CDR2 is FQNEAQ. DNA of the CDR3: TGTGCCAGCAGTATGGGCCTCTCCTACAATGAGCAGTTCTTC. This gives the protein CASSMGLSYNEQFF.

This clone showed up just once. This chain joins TRBV30 and TRBJ2-1; 8 nucleotides match TRBD2. Germline CDR1 GTSNPN, CDR2 SVGIG (reference sequence). CDR3 length equals 14 residues. J gave up 2 bases and V 1 base, and 1 base lay outside the gene matches. The DNA of the CDR3 is TGTGCCTGGAGTGACGGGGGGGCCTACAATGAGCAGTTCTTC. This translates into CAWSDGGAYNEQFF. Combining the CDR3 with reference TRBV30 and TRBJ2-1 gives the whole variable domain SQTIHQWPATLVQPVGSPLSLECTVEGTSNPNLYWYRQAAGRGLQLLFYSVGIGQISSEVPQNLSASRPQDRQFILSSKKLLLSDSGFYLCAWSDGGAYNEQFFGPGTRLTVL.

This clone appeared once. V is TRBV14 and J is TRBJ2-3; D call uncertain. The germline CDR1 and CDR2 sequences are SGHDN and FVKESK. The V and J ends lost 5 bases and 5 bases respectively, with 8 bases between them. This CDR3 comprises 12 residues. The CDR3 reads CASSFGLDTQYF. DNA of the CDR3: TGTGCCAGCAGCTTTGGGCTAGATACGCAGTATTTT.

This chain uses TRBV27 with TRBJ1-4, with 9 bases aligning to TRBD1. Germline trimming cut 8 bases from V and 6 bases from J; bases unmatched to any gene: 10. CDR1 and CDR2 from the germline V gene are MNHEY and SMNVEV (reference sequence). The CDR3 length is 15 residues. This CDR3 is CASRFSGTGYEKLFF. The CDR3 nucleotides are TGTGCCAGCCGATTCTCCGGGACAGGGTATGAAAAACTGTTTTTT. Drawing the rest from reference TRBV27 and TRBJ1-4, the complete variable domain is EAQVTQNPRYLITVTGKKLTVTCSQNMNHEYMSWYRQDPGLGLRQIYYSMNVEVTDKGDVPEGYKVSRKEKRNFPLILESPSPNQTSLYFCASRFSGTGYEKLFFGSGTQLSVL.

A single count supports this clone. The chain combines TRBV7-2 with TRBJ1-6; perhaps TRBD1 as D (5 bases). Germline V lookup: CDR1 SGHTA, CDR2 FQGNSA. The CDR3 is made up of 14 amino acids. The germline V and J ends were trimmed by 9 bases and 0 bases, with 9 bases remaining between them. The CDR3 spells CASTRASYNSPLHF. In DNA, the CDR3 is TGTGCCAGTACCAGGGCCTCCTATAATTCACCCCTCCACTTT.

This chain links TRBV7-9 with TRBJ2-1; 9 positions match TRBD1. Germline V gene data show CDR1 as SEHNR and CDR2 as FQNEAQ (reference sequence). The trim removed 8 bases at V and 9 bases at J, leaving 14 bases unmatched. The CDR3 loop spans 15 amino acids. CDR3 sequence reads: CASGPLGQGNGEQFF. CDR3 DNA sequence: TGTGCCAGCGGCCCTTTGGGACAGGGTAACGGTGAGCAGTTCTTC.

This clone has just one count. The chain links TRBV4-1 to TRBJ2-3; 10 bases line up with TRBD2. Germline CDR1 reads MGHRA; CDR2 reads YSYEKL. The V segment lost 3 bases and the J segment 3 bases; nucleotides outside the gene matches: 3. The CDR3 has 15 amino acids. The CDR3 DNA reads TGCGCCAGCAGCCATCTAGCGGGGGCTACAGATACGCAGTATTTT. Protein product: CASSHLAGATDTQYF.

V gene TRBV11-3 combines with J gene TRBJ1-1, with D uncertain. Germline lookup yields CDR1 SGHNT and CDR2 YENEEA. The CDR3 has 13 amino acids. The V gene lost 5 bases and the J gene lost 8 bases, with 15 bases spanning the gap. The CDR3 DNA reads TGTGCCAGCAGCCTTCGGATGGGGAGGGAAGCTTTCTTT. This encodes CASSLRMGREAFF.

V gene TRBV6-1 combines with J gene TRBJ1-5, with D perhaps TRBD1 (5 bases). The V end lost 1 base, the J end lost 6 bases, and 13 bases lay between the germline ends. The CDR3 runs to 15 residues. Germline lookup yields CDR1 MNHNS and CDR2 SASEGT. CDR3 sequence reads: CASSEVGALGQPQHF. The CDR3 DNA reads as TGTGCCAGCAGTGAAGTAGGGGCTTTGGGTCAGCCCCAGCATTTT.

The count of this clone is one. The chain recombines TRBV19 with TRBJ2-1; 9 bases align to TRBD2. The CDR3 spans 15 residues. The V gene's germline CDR1 is LNHDA and CDR2 SQIVND (reference sequence). The V segment lost 3 bases and the J segment 4 bases; nucleotides outside the gene matches: 4. The CDR3 sequence: CASSILAGFYNEQFF. The CDR3 nucleotides are TGTGCCAGTAGTATCCTAGCGGGGTTTTACAATGAGCAGTTCTTC. The full variable domain, completed using reference TRBV19 and TRBJ2-1, is DGGITQSPKYLFRKEGQNVTLSCEQNLNHDAMYWYRQDPGQGLRLIYYSQIVNDFQKGDIAEGYSVSREKKESFPLTVTSAQKNPTAFYLCASSILAGFYNEQFFGPGTRLTVL.

This sequence joins TRBV18 and TRBJ2-3; D might be TRBD1 (6 bases). V was clipped by 3 bases and J by 4 bases, with 8 bases between them. CDR3 length: 13 residues. From germline, CDR1 is KGHSH and CDR2 LQKENI. In DNA, the CDR3 is TGTGCCAGCTCACCCAACAGGGCAGATACGCAGTATTTT. It codes for CASSPNRADTQYF.

This chain connects TRBV5-1 to TRBJ1-1; TRBD1 matches 8 bases. Germline assignment: CDR1 SGHRS and CDR2 YFSETQ. CDR3 length: 15 amino acids. V lost 4 bases to trimming and J lost 5 bases; unmatched junction nucleotides: 10. CDR3 in amino acids: CASSRDDRGGTEAFF. CDR3 coding DNA: TGCGCCAGCAGCAGGGATGACAGGGGTGGGACTGAAGCTTTCTTT.

The CDR3 sequence: CASGGSRETQYF. CDR3 in DNA: TGTGCCAGCGGGGGCTCGCGGGAGACCCAGTACTTC. This chain joins TRBV28 and TRBJ2-5, with TRBD1 as a possible D gene (6 bases). V lost 8 bases to trimming and J lost 5 bases, with 12 bases between them. There are 12 residues in the CDR3. Germline CDR1 is MDHEN and CDR2 is SYDVKM.

This sequence joins TRBV27 and TRBJ1-5; no definite D call. Deletions cut 6 bases from V and 0 bases from J, with 12 bases between. The germline CDR1 and CDR2 sequences are MNHEY and SMNVEV (reference sequence). The CDR3 consists of 15 residues. The CDR3 DNA reads as TGTGCCAGCAGCCTATTCGAGGGTAGCAATCAGCCCCAGCATTTT. Residues: CASSLFEGSNQPQHF.

The chain has TRBV11-2 and TRBJ1-1; possible D gene TRBD1, 5 bases. Trimming removed 0 bases from V and 5 bases from J, with 13 bases in between. The CDR3 is made up of 15 amino acids. Germline V gene data show CDR1 as SGHAT and CDR2 as FQNNGV. CDR3 amino acids: CASSLDQGRWTEAFF. The CDR3 nucleotides are TGTGCCAGCAGCTTAGATCAGGGCAGGTGGACTGAAGCTTTCTTT. Together with reference TRBV11-2 and TRBJ1-1, the CDR3 gives the full variable domain: EAGVAQSPRYKIIEKRQSVAFWCNPISGHATLYWYQQILGQGPKLLIQFQNNGVVDDSQLPKDRFSAERLKGVDSTLKIQPAKLEDSAVYLCASSLDQGRWTEAFFGQGTRLTVV.

This clone has only one observation. V gene TRBV5-5 combines with J gene TRBJ2-2; TRBD1 matches at 7 bases. Per germline, CDR1 SGHKS and CDR2 YYEKEE (reference sequence). The V gene end was trimmed by 4 bases and the J gene end by 2 bases; junction bases not matched to a gene: 17. The CDR3 is 19 residues long. CDR3 region: CASSEGTRLGGLNTGELFF. The CDR3 nucleotides are TGTGCCAGCAGCGAGGGTACTAGGTTAGGGGGCCTCAACACCGGGGAGCTGTTTTTT.

The chain recombines TRBV19 with TRBJ1-2, with 8 positions matching TRBD1. This CDR3 has 13 amino acids. Trimming removed 5 bases from V and 7 bases from J; junction bases left unmatched: 6. From germline, CDR1 is LNHDA and CDR2 SQIVND (reference sequence). The CDR3 nucleotides are TGTGCCAGTAGTCCCATGGACAGGGCTGGCTACACCTTC. Encoded protein: CASSPMDRAGYTF.